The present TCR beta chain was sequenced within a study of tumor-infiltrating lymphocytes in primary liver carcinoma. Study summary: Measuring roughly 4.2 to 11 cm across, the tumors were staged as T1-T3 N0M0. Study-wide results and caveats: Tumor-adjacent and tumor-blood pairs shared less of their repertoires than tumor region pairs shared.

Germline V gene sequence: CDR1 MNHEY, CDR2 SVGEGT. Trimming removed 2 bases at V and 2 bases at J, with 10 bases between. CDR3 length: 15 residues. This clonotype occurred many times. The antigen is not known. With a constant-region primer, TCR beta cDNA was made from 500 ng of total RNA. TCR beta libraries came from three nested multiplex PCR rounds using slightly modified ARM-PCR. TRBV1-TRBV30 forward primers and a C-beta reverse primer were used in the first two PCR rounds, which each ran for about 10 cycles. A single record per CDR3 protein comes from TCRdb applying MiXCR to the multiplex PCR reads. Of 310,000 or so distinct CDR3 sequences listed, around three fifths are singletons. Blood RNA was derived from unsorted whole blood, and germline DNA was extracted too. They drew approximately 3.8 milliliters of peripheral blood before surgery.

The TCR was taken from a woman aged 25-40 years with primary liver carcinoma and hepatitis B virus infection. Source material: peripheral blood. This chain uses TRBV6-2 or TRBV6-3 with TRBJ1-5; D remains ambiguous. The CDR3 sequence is CASSYRTGGNQPQHF. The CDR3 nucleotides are TGTGCCAGCAGTTACCGGACCGGAGGCAATCAGCCCCAGCATTTT.